Sequencing of this TCR beta chain was carried out in a study of shared clonotypes between healthy human individuals. Notes on the study in general: Shared clonotypes: approximately 4.5% naive CD4, under 4% naive CD8, 2.3% memory CD4, over 0.3% memory CD8. Relative to clonotypes present in all four donors, those not shared had lower generation probabilities.

CD4+ cells yielded CD45RA+ naive and CD45RA-negative memory subsets. In this sample, this clone turned up once. Its antigen is currently unknown. Genomic DNA of every subset was divided equally among multiple immunoSEQ plates. Assay used: immunoSEQ multiplex PCR; TCRdb lists only in-frame clones, some missing. The sample consists of roughly 2.2 million clones, more than 85% of them appearing once. The germline V gene has CDR1 SEHNR and CDR2 FQNEAQ (reference sequence). The J segment lost 2 bases and the V segment lost 5 bases, leaving 6 bases of the junction unmatched. The CDR3 runs to 17 residues. The sequenced material came from naive CD4+ T cells from PBMCs. Subset denoted: CD45RA+ positively selected. The chain combines TRBV7-9 with TRBJ2-1, with 13 bases lining up with TRBD2. The receptor was isolated from a man between 18 and 29 years old in good health. Some clones in this sample may be carry-over from other donors' samples. The CDR3 DNA reads TGTGCCAGCAGCGCGCCGGGACTAGCGGGACCCTACAATGAGCAGTTCTTC. Translated: CASSAPGLAGPYNEQFF.